This T cell receptor (beta chain) came from a study of Graves' ophthalmopathy and Graves' hyperthyroidism. As regards this clonotype: Its antigen is not identified.

RNA transcripts yielded amplified TCR beta CDR3 regions. The workflow started with a first-round RT-PCR run with HTBI primers and then moved on to a second-round multiplex PCR. TCRdb analysed the multiplex PCR reads with MiXCR anew, one entry per CDR3 protein. The sample lists 600,000 to 700,000 distinct CDR3 sequences; roughly two fifths were seen once. Germline V gene lookup returns CDR1 SGHKS and CDR2 YYEKEE (reference sequence). V was pared by 6 bases and J by 16 bases, with 6 bases of the junction left unmatched. The CDR3 sequence is 11 residues long. Study-wide findings and caveats: Blood was where most expanded thyroid clonotypes above 0.001 frequency also turned up. A model of 13 signatures distinguished ophthalmopathy from stable hyperthyroidism at approximately 90% sensitivity and 81.08% specificity.

Where ophthalmopathy was present, donors had moderate-to-severe activity, CAS ≥3, NOSPECS ≥4 and duration under 3 months. Other autoimmune diseases, uncontrolled infections, pregnancy and lactation each led to patient exclusion. The chain is built from TRBV5-5 and TRBJ2-6, with TRBD2 matching 8 bases. This TCR derives from an adult man with Graves' ophthalmopathy. The sequencing input was peripheral blood. The CDR3 reads CASTAGGQLTF. In DNA, the CDR3 is TGTGCCAGCACCGCGGGGGGCCAGCTGACTTTC.